These 16 T cell receptor beta chains came from one sample sequenced in a study of glioma-infiltrating T cells after dendritic cell vaccination. The protocol was immunoSEQ multiplex PCR, while the TCRdb copy is restricted to in-frame clones and leaves out a portion. The sample has around 97,000 clones, roughly 80% seen once; the top ten hold 10% to 15%. The sample here was blood, taken before dendritic cell vaccination. Source of these receptors: a human donor with glioblastoma.

This chain uses TRBV30 with TRBJ1-4; a possible D gene is TRBD1 (6 bases). The germline V and J ends were trimmed by 4 bases and 0 bases, with 9 bases remaining between them. In germline, CDR1 is GTSNPN, CDR2 SVGIG (reference sequence). There are 14 residues in the CDR3. CDR3 DNA sequence: TGTGCCTGGAACAGACAGGCAACTAATGAAAAACTGTTTTTT. Encoded protein: CAWNRQATNEKLFF.

The CDR3 region has the DNA TGTGCCAGCAGCTTAGGGGACAGGGCAAGTTACGGCTACACCTTC. The encoded protein is CASSLGDRASYGYTF. The rearrangement links TRBV7-9 to TRBJ1-2; 9 nucleotides agree with TRBD1. This CDR3 has 15 residues. CDR1 and CDR2 (germline): SEHNR, FQNEAQ (reference sequence). The V segment lost 1 base and the J segment 8 bases; nucleotides outside the gene matches: 8.

J is TRBJ2-5 and V is TRBV29-1; 7 nucleotides line up with TRBD2. Germline V gene lookup returns CDR1 SQVTM and CDR2 ANQGSEA. After removal of 7 bases from V and 2 bases from J, the junction contained 16 bases not matched to a gene. This CDR3 region has 16 residues. CDR3 DNA: TGCAGCGCCACCTTTGGTGGGGGGGGGTCGCAAGAGACCCAGTACTTC. Translation: CSATFGGGGSQETQYF.

This clone was observed a single time. The rearrangement joins TRBV4-1 to TRBJ1-5; D might be TRBD1 (5 bases). The CDR3 is 15 amino acids. Germline V CDR1 and CDR2: MGHRA, YSYEKL. V shed 4 bases and J shed 0 bases, with 10 bases lying between them. CDR3 nucleotides: TGCGCCAGCAGCCCGTTCAGGGATAGCAATCAGCCCCAGCATTTT. It yields the protein CASSPFRDSNQPQHF.

The chain is built from TRBV11-3 and TRBJ2-4, with D tentatively TRBD1 (6 bases). Germline V gene data show CDR1 as SGHNT and CDR2 as YENEEA. The V and J ends lost 1 base and 8 bases respectively, with 9 bases between them. This CDR3 has 13 residues. The CDR3 is CASSLGRQDIQYF. As DNA, the CDR3 is TGTGCCAGCAGCTTAGGAAGACAGGACATTCAGTACTTC.

There are a few counts of this clone. The chain couples TRBV10-3 to TRBJ2-7, with D possibly TRBD1 on 5 matching bases. Germline assignment: CDR1 ENHRY and CDR2 SYGVKD. The CDR3 loop spans 13 amino acids. V was trimmed by 1 base and J by 5 bases, leaving 9 bases between them. CDR3: CAISEWGRNEQYF. As DNA, the CDR3 is TGTGCCATCAGTGAGTGGGGCCGGAACGAGCAGTACTTC.

Of note for this clone: Compared with germline, one end of the junction differs, possibly owing to a read error. V gene TRBV7-7 combines with J gene TRBJ1-1; no clear D. Germline V CDR1 and CDR2: SSHAT, FNYEAQ (reference sequence). The CDR3 spans 13 residues. The CDR3 DNA sequence: TGTGCTAGCAGCCGCCGGTTGAGCACTGAAGCTTTCTTT. Translation: CASSRRLSTEAFF.

The V gene is TRBV6-5, the J gene TRBJ1-6; 7 bases align to TRBD1. The CDR3 totals 15 residues. The germline V gene encodes CDR1 MNHEY and CDR2 SVGAGI. V dropped 2 bases and J dropped 10; count of bases not matched to a gene: 8. The CDR3 DNA reads TGTGCCAGCAGTTACGACCGGGACAGTGGATCACCCCTCCACTTT. Translated: CASSYDRDSGSPLHF.

The chain employs TRBV11-3 and TRBJ2-3; TRBD1 matches at 7 bases. The V gene end was trimmed by 2 bases and the J gene end by 3 bases; junction bases not matched to a gene: 5. The CDR3 consists of 15 residues. The V gene's germline CDR1 is SGHNT and CDR2 YENEEA. Here the CDR3 reads CASSLRQGGTDTQYF. CDR3 nucleotides: TGTGCCAGCAGCTTAAGACAGGGCGGGACAGATACGCAGTATTTT.

The chain has TRBV29-1 and TRBJ1-2; D uncertain. Trimming left V 5 bases short and J 1 base short, with 5 bases between. There are 11 residues in the CDR3. Germline loops: CDR1 SQVTM, CDR2 ANQGSEA. In DNA form, the CDR3 reads TGCAGCGTTCAGGATAACTATGGCTACACCTTC. Its translation is CSVQDNYGYTF.

CDR3 protein: CASSLDYGGLTDTQYF. The CDR3 DNA is TGCGCCAGCAGCTTGGACTACGGCGGGTTAACAGATACGCAGTATTTT. This chain links TRBV5-1 with TRBJ2-3, with a tentative D call TRBD2 (5 bases). Trimming left V 0 bases short and J 3 bases short, with 14 bases between. The CDR3 spans 16 residues. The V gene's germline CDR1 is SGHRS and CDR2 YFSETQ.

The rearrangement links TRBV10-2 to TRBJ1-5; D possibly corresponds to TRBD1 (5 bases). The CDR3 extends over 16 amino acids. Germline V lookup: CDR1 WSHSY, CDR2 SAAADI. Trimming left V 3 bases short and J 3 bases short, with 15 bases between. The CDR3, as DNA: TGCGCCAGCAGTGAATTCAGGGCGAGAAACAATCAGCCCCAGCATTTT. Translated: CASSEFRARNNQPQHF.

This chain uses TRBV30 with TRBJ2-7; 9 bases align to TRBD2. The CDR3 has 13 residues. Germline V CDR1 and CDR2: GTSNPN, SVGIG (reference sequence). V was clipped by 4 bases and J by 5 bases; unmatched bases: 6. CDR3 protein: CAWTGGGADEQYF. The DNA of the CDR3 is TGTGCCTGGACGGGCGGGGGGGCCGACGAGCAGTACTTC. The complete variable domain, with remaining parts taken from reference TRBV30 and TRBJ2-7, reads SQTIHQWPATLVQPVGSPLSLECTVEGTSNPNLYWYRQAAGRGLQLLFYSVGIGQISSEVPQNLSASRPQDRQFILSSKKLLLSDSGFYLCAWTGGGADEQYFGPGTRLTVT.

Here the CDR3 reads CASSLAQDTGELFF. The CDR3 DNA follows: TGTGCCAGCAGCTTAGCCCAGGACACCGGGGAGCTGTTTTTT. The rearrangement links TRBV11-3 to TRBJ2-2; D not certain. The CDR3 covers 14 residues. Trimming stripped 1 base from V and 3 bases from J, with 6 bases between. Germline CDR1 reads SGHNT; CDR2 reads YENEEA.

The chain couples TRBV27 to TRBJ1-1; TRBD1 aligns across 9 bases. Germline V gene data show CDR1 as MNHEY and CDR2 as SMNVEV (reference sequence). V was clipped by 4 bases and J by 5 bases; unmatched bases: 5. CDR3 length equals 14 residues. This CDR3 reads CASSWGQGWTEAFF. CDR3 sequence (DNA): TGTGCCAGCAGTTGGGGACAGGGTTGGACTGAAGCTTTCTTT.

V gene TRBV30 combines with J gene TRBJ2-1; 11 bases map to TRBD2. Germline CDR1 GTSNPN, CDR2 SVGIG (reference sequence). V trimming: 2 bases; J trimming: 4 bases; junction bases outside the gene matches: 13. The CDR3 covers 18 residues. The CDR3 here is CAWSRAHRLAGLYNEQFF. In nucleotides, the CDR3 is TGTGCCTGGAGTAGGGCCCACCGACTAGCGGGGCTTTACAATGAGCAGTTCTTC.